These 8 T cell receptor beta chains were all obtained from the same sample, sequenced in a study of blood T cell repertoires in COVID-19 (dated by TCRdb to 2019 to 2021). The method behind the library was the immunoSEQ multiplex PCR assay. What TCRdb holds here is the immuneACCESS table cut down to in-frame rearrangements. Part of the clones is not present; checked against another copy, under half of the missing clones reflect an unresolved V gene, and the others are unexplained. The sample table lists some 290,000 clones, 90% of them with a count of one. The ten biggest clones cover about 4% of the sample. The sequenced material came from PBMCs or T cells enriched from blood (not recorded which). These receptors all stem from a woman in her thirties who had been exposed to COVID-19.

The table lists this clone with a count of one. The chain employs TRBV3-1 (or the pseudogene TRBV3-2) and TRBJ1-4; D is undetermined. The CDR3 extends over 15 amino acids. The ends were cut back, 1 base at V and 8 bases at J, with 14 bases in the middle. The germline V gene has CDR1 LGHDT and CDR2 YNNKEL (reference sequence). The CDR3 DNA is TGTGCCAGCAGCCAAGTAGCAATAAGTGGCGAAAAACTGTTTTTT. This translates into CASSQVAISGEKLFF.

The chain combines TRBV9 with TRBJ2-3; maybe TRBD2 (6 bases). The length of the CDR3 is 17 residues. The V end lost 4 bases, the J end lost 0 bases, and 18 bases lay between the germline ends. Germline lookup yields CDR1 SGDLS and CDR2 YYNGEE. For the CDR3, the DNA is TGTGCCAGCAGCCAACTGGTTGGGGCGGGGAGCACAGATACGCAGTATTTT. Translated, it gives CASSQLVGAGSTDTQYF.

The chain uses TRBV7-6 and TRBJ2-7, with 12 bases identical to TRBD2. CDR1 SGHVS and CDR2 FNYEAQ come from the germline V gene. The CDR3 contains 15 residues. Trimming took 5 bases from V and 4 from J; bases not matched to a gene: 6. The chain's CDR3 is CASSTGLAGQYEQYF. The CDR3 nucleotides are TGTGCCAGCAGCACAGGACTAGCGGGGCAGTACGAGCAGTACTTC.

The chain has TRBV6-5 and TRBJ1-5; D is perhaps TRBD1 (5 bases). CDR1 is MNHEY and CDR2 is SVGAGI in the germline V gene. This CDR3 comprises 15 residues. Trimming shortened V by 6 bases and J by 1 base, and 13 bases separated the two germline ends. This chain's CDR3 is CASSSQGGSNQPQHF. The CDR3 bases are TGTGCCAGCAGCAGCCAGGGTGGCAGCAATCAGCCCCAGCATTTT.

The chain is built from TRBV5-4 and TRBJ2-7; D gene uncertain. The CDR3 sequence is 11 residues long. CDR1 is SGHNT and CDR2 is YYREEE in the germline V gene (reference sequence). Deletions cut 1 base from V and 6 bases from J, with 5 bases between. CDR3 DNA sequence: TGTGCCAGCAGCTTGCGAGGCGAGCAGTACTTC. This codes for CASSLRGEQYF.

The chain joins TRBV7-9 to TRBJ2-2, with D maybe TRBD1 (6 bases). V lost 5 bases, J lost 1 base, and 8 bases lay in between. The CDR3 is 14 amino acids. The germline V gene encodes CDR1 SEHNR and CDR2 FQNEAQ (reference sequence). This chain's CDR3 is CASSEGGNTGELFF. The DNA of the CDR3 is TGTGCCAGCAGCGAAGGGGGGAACACCGGGGAGCTGTTTTTT.

This rearrangement joins TRBV9 to TRBJ1-1, with a tentative D call TRBD1 (6 bases). CDR3 size: 13 residues. In germline, CDR1 is SGDLS, CDR2 YYNGEE. V was clipped by 5 bases and J by 4 bases, with 12 bases between them. This CDR3 reads CASRAGVGTEAFF. The CDR3 nucleotides are TGTGCCAGCAGGGCAGGGGTCGGCACTGAAGCTTTCTTT.

The V gene is TRBV29-1, the J gene TRBJ1-1; 10 bases agree with TRBD1. V lost 4 bases and J lost 10; bases outside the gene matches: 6. Germline assignment: CDR1 SQVTM and CDR2 ANQGSEA. The CDR3 extends over 12 amino acids. The chain's CDR3 is CSVGRQGASAFF. CDR3 DNA sequence: TGCAGCGTTGGTAGACAGGGGGCATCAGCTTTCTTT.